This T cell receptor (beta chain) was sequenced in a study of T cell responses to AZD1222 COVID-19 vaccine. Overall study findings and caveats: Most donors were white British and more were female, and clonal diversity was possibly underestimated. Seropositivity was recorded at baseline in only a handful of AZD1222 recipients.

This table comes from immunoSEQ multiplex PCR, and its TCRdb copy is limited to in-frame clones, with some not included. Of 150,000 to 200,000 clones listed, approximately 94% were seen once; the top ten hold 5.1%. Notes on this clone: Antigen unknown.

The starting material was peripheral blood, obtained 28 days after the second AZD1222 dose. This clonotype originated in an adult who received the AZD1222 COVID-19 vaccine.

CDR3 sequence reads: CAWSVLGGGWRVSYNEQFF. The CDR3 DNA is TGTGCCTGGAGTGTATTGGGGGGTGGTTGGAGGGTCTCCTACAATGAGCAGTTCTTC. This chain uses TRBV30 with TRBJ2-1; D may be TRBD2 (6 bases). In germline, CDR1 is GTSNPN, CDR2 SVGIG (reference sequence). The CDR3 consists of 19 residues. The V end was cut by 0 bases, the J end by 0 bases, with 21 bases between.